A selection of T cell receptor beta chains follows, all from one sample in a study of T cell responses to AZD1222 COVID-19 vaccine. Sequenced by immunoSEQ multiplex PCR; TCRdb stores in-frame clones only, minus some. Found here are 90,000 to 150,000 clones, roughly 90% of them singletons; the top ten hold about 3.5%. The material was peripheral blood, obtained on day 0 of AZD1222 vaccination. All receptors derive from an adult in good health. CDR3s include the opening cysteine and the closing phenylalanine or tryptophan. Fields, in order: V gene, J gene, clone size, D gene, CDR3 protein, CDR3 DNA. D genes are given only for firm matches. Clone size is not always given. Where it is, it says once, few, many or a class for expanded clones.

v_gene: TRBV19
j_gene: TRBJ1-2
abundance: -
d_gene: TRBD1
CDR3aa: CASSSQGVCYGYTF
CDR3nt: TGTGCCAGTAGTTCCCAGGGGGTTTGCTATGGCTACACCTTC

v_gene: TRBV7-9
j_gene: TRBJ2-3
abundance: -
d_gene: -
CDR3aa: CASSGQLSSTDTQYF
CDR3nt: TGTGCCAGCAGTGGACAGTTATCTAGCACAGATACGCAGTATTTT

v_gene: TRBV3-1/TRBV3-2
j_gene: TRBJ2-7
abundance: -
d_gene: -
CDR3aa: CASSQAGAGVHEQYF
CDR3nt: TGTGCCAGCAGCCAAGCGGGCGCCGGGGTCCACGAGCAGTACTTC

v_gene: TRBV9
j_gene: TRBJ2-2
abundance: -
d_gene: TRBD1
CDR3aa: CASSDARGWNAGELFF
CDR3nt: TGTGCCAGCAGCGATGCCAGGGGGTGGAATGCCGGGGAGCTGTTTTTT

v_gene: TRBV7-9
j_gene: TRBJ1-2
abundance: few
d_gene: -
CDR3aa: CASSFDSTDGYTF
CDR3nt: TGTGCCAGCAGCTTCGACAGCACTGACGGCTACACCTTC

v_gene: TRBV5-1
j_gene: TRBJ1-1
abundance: -
d_gene: -
CDR3aa: CASSGDGLNTEAFF
CDR3nt: TGCGCCAGCAGCGGGGACGGATTGAACACTGAAGCTTTCTTT

v_gene: TRBV6-5
j_gene: TRBJ1-2
abundance: -
d_gene: TRBD1
CDR3aa: CASRPGTGAYGYTF
CDR3nt: TGTGCCAGCAGACCCGGGACAGGGGCCTATGGCTACACCTTC

v_gene: TRBV7-8
j_gene: TRBJ1-4
abundance: -
d_gene: -
CDR3aa: CASSLRDNNEKLFF
CDR3nt: TGTGCCAGCAGCTTACGGGACAATAATGAAAAACTGTTTTTT

v_gene: TRBV18
j_gene: TRBJ2-6
abundance: -
d_gene: -
CDR3aa: CASSPQTGSGANVLTF
CDR3nt: TGTGCCAGCTCACCCCAGACAGGCTCTGGGGCCAACGTCCTGACTTTC

v_gene: TRBV7-2
j_gene: TRBJ2-4
abundance: -
d_gene: -
CDR3aa: CASSLGAKNIQYF
CDR3nt: TGTGCCAGCAGCTTGGGAGCCAAAAACATTCAGTACTTC

v_gene: TRBV5-4
j_gene: TRBJ2-3
abundance: -
d_gene: -
CDR3aa: CASSLGGGPSDTQYF
CDR3nt: TGTGCCAGCAGCTTGGGTGGGGGGCCATCAGATACGCAGTATTTT

v_gene: TRBV11-3
j_gene: TRBJ2-3
abundance: few
d_gene: TRBD2
CDR3aa: CASSLDGPGLVPDTQYF
CDR3nt: TGTGCCAGCAGCTTAGACGGACCAGGACTAGTCCCAGATACGCAGTATTTT

v_gene: TRBV10-3
j_gene: TRBJ1-4
abundance: -
d_gene: -
CDR3aa: CATTQTGLGATNEKLFF
CDR3nt: TGTGCCACCACGCAAACAGGTCTAGGGGCAACTAATGAAAAACTGTTTTTT

v_gene: TRBV27
j_gene: TRBJ1-5
abundance: -
d_gene: -
CDR3aa: CASSFGGWNQPQHF
CDR3nt: TGTGCCAGCAGTTTCGGAGGGTGGAATCAGCCCCAGCATTTT

v_gene: TRBV18
j_gene: TRBJ2-5
abundance: -
d_gene: -
CDR3aa: CASSPDSARIRETQYF
CDR3nt: TGTGCCAGCTCACCAGACTCGGCACGGATAAGGGAGACCCAGTACTTC

v_gene: TRBV5-1
j_gene: TRBJ1-2
abundance: few
d_gene: TRBD1
CDR3aa: CASSTGQPYGYTF
CDR3nt: TGCGCCAGCAGCACGGGACAGCCCTATGGCTACACCTTC

v_gene: TRBV7-3
j_gene: TRBJ2-1
abundance: -
d_gene: -
CDR3aa: CASSLDSYNEQFF
CDR3nt: TGTGCCAGCAGCCTGGACAGCTACAATGAGCAGTTCTTC

v_gene: TRBV3-1/TRBV3-2
j_gene: TRBJ1-2
abundance: -
d_gene: -
CDR3aa: CASSQAGLYGYTF
CDR3nt: TGTGCCAGCAGCCAAGCGGGCCTCTATGGCTACACCTTC

v_gene: TRBV6-2/TRBV6-3
j_gene: TRBJ2-5
abundance: -
d_gene: -
CDR3aa: CASSYLRPGPGETQYF
CDR3nt: TGTGCCAGCAGTTACCTGCGGCCGGGTCCCGGGGAGACCCAGTACTTC

v_gene: TRBV3-1/TRBV3-2
j_gene: TRBJ2-5
abundance: once
d_gene: -
CDR3aa: CASSQRRGSIETQYF
CDR3nt: TGTGCCAGCAGCCAGAGGCGGGGTTCAATAGAGACCCAGTACTTC

v_gene: TRBV19
j_gene: TRBJ1-5
abundance: -
d_gene: -
CDR3aa: CASSIASRRLQPQHF
CDR3nt: TGTGCCAGTAGTATAGCATCCAGGCGTCTCCAGCCCCAGCATTTT

v_gene: TRBV18
j_gene: TRBJ1-5
abundance: -
d_gene: TRBD1
CDR3aa: CASSSNPPGGPNQPQHF
CDR3nt: TGTGCCAGCTCCTCAAATCCCCCAGGGGGCCCCAATCAGCCCCAGCATTTT

v_gene: TRBV27
j_gene: TRBJ2-1
abundance: -
d_gene: -
CDR3aa: CASSSREPSDEQFF
CDR3nt: TGTGCCAGCAGTTCCAGAGAACCGTCGGATGAGCAGTTCTTC

v_gene: TRBV5-1
j_gene: TRBJ2-3
abundance: -
d_gene: -
CDR3aa: CASSGTVLSDTQYF
CDR3nt: TGCGCCAGCTCCGGGACGGTCCTATCGGATACGCAGTATTTT

v_gene: TRBV11-2
j_gene: TRBJ2-7
abundance: -
d_gene: -
CDR3aa: CASSAQGVGEQYF
CDR3nt: TGTGCCAGCAGCGCACAGGGAGTCGGCGAGCAGTACTTC

v_gene: TRBV5-6
j_gene: TRBJ2-7
abundance: -
d_gene: TRBD1
CDR3aa: CASSPPGQGIEEQYF
CDR3nt: TGTGCCAGCAGCCCACCGGGACAGGGGATTGAAGAGCAGTACTTC

v_gene: TRBV6-5
j_gene: TRBJ1-1
abundance: -
d_gene: -
CDR3aa: CASRLQDRNTEAFF
CDR3nt: TGTGCCAGCAGACTCCAGGACAGGAACACTGAAGCTTTCTTT

v_gene: TRBV18
j_gene: TRBJ1-1
abundance: -
d_gene: -
CDR3aa: CASSPLQGEAFF
CDR3nt: TGTGCCAGCTCACCTTTACAAGGTGAAGCTTTCTTT

v_gene: TRBV6-2/TRBV6-3
j_gene: TRBJ2-1
abundance: -
d_gene: -
CDR3aa: CASSYSSEYNEQFF
CDR3nt: TGTGCCAGCAGTTACTCATCCGAATACAATGAGCAGTTCTTC

v_gene: TRBV4-1
j_gene: TRBJ1-2
abundance: -
d_gene: -
CDR3aa: CASSQFGAGVGLSYGYTF
CDR3nt: TGCGCCAGCAGCCAATTTGGGGCAGGGGTGGGCCTCTCATATGGCTACACCTTC

v_gene: TRBV3-1/TRBV3-2
j_gene: TRBJ1-6
abundance: -
d_gene: -
CDR3aa: CASPPSPLHF
CDR3nt: TGTGCCAGCCCTCCCTCACCCCTCCACTTT

v_gene: TRBV4-3
j_gene: TRBJ1-5
abundance: many
d_gene: TRBD1
CDR3aa: CASSQDLRDRAGQPQHF
CDR3nt: TGCGCCAGCAGCCAAGATCTCCGGGACAGGGCGGGACAGCCCCAGCATTTT

v_gene: TRBV3-1/TRBV3-2
j_gene: TRBJ1-4
abundance: -
d_gene: TRBD1
CDR3aa: CASSPPTTGVSNEKLFF
CDR3nt: TGTGCCAGCAGCCCCCCAACTACAGGGGTTTCCAATGAAAAACTGTTTTTT

v_gene: TRBV5-3
j_gene: TRBJ1-5
abundance: -
d_gene: TRBD1
CDR3aa: CARSLQTGEGQPQHF
CDR3nt: TGTGCCAGAAGCCTCCAGACAGGGGAGGGTCAGCCCCAGCATTTT

v_gene: TRBV5-1
j_gene: TRBJ2-3
abundance: once
d_gene: TRBD2
CDR3aa: CASSPGTSGSASYF
CDR3nt: TGCGCCAGCAGCCCCGGGACTAGCGGGTCGGCGTCGTATTTT

v_gene: TRBV20-1
j_gene: TRBJ2-3
abundance: -
d_gene: -
CDR3aa: CSAYQRDTQYF
CDR3nt: TGCAGTGCTTATCAGAGAGATACGCAGTATTTT

v_gene: TRBV5-6
j_gene: TRBJ2-5
abundance: -
d_gene: TRBD1
CDR3aa: CASSSKAGTGAQETQYF
CDR3nt: TGTGCCAGCAGCTCCAAGGCCGGGACAGGGGCGCAAGAGACCCAGTACTTC